The 22 T cell receptor beta chains listed next were all sequenced from one sample in a study of T cells in Graves' hyperthyroidism and ophthalmopathy. RNA transcripts provided the source from which TCR beta CDR3 regions were amplified. TCR CDR3 regions were first amplified by RT-PCR with HTBI primers. Each CDR3 protein is one row after TCRdb ran MiXCR on the multiplex PCR reads. The profile shows some 570,000 distinct CDR3 sequences, 12% to 15% of them singletons. Sequencing was done on a sample of blood. All receptors come from a woman aged 18-35 years with Graves' ophthalmopathy.

This clonotype was observed a few times. The V and J genes are TRBV7-2 and TRBJ2-3; TRBD1 might be the D (5 bases). Germline CDR1 and CDR2: SGHTA and FQGNSA. Trimming took off 7 bases at V and 2 bases at J, with 10 bases between the two ends. CDR3 size: 13 residues. The CDR3 DNA follows: TGTGCCAGCAACCAGGGTAACACAGATACGCAGTATTTT. It is translated as CASNQGNTDTQYF.

The chain has TRBV4-2 and TRBJ1-5; unclear D gene. Per the germline V gene, CDR1 is LGHNA and CDR2 is YNFKEQ. This CDR3 has 15 residues. V dropped 0 bases and J dropped 2 bases, with 8 bases sitting between them. As DNA, the CDR3 is TGTGCCAGCAGCCAAGATTGGCAGGGCAATCAGCCCCAGCATTTT. Translation gives CASSQDWQGNQPQHF.

The J gene is TRBJ1-6, the V gene TRBV7-3; D is ambiguous. The germline V gene encodes CDR1 SGHTA and CDR2 FQGTGA. The CDR3 has 16 residues. The ends were cut back, 2 bases at V and 0 bases at J, with 8 bases in the middle. The CDR3 sequence: CASSLGDSSYNSPLHF. DNA for the CDR3: TGTGCCAGCAGCTTAGGGGATAGCTCCTATAATTCACCCCTCCACTTT.

In this sample, this clonotype turned up many times. The J gene is TRBJ2-5, the V gene TRBV6-1; no firm D call. V was pared by 7 bases and J by 4 bases, with 7 bases between. CDR1 and CDR2 from the germline V gene are MNHNS and SASEGT. The CDR3 runs 11 residues. This chain's CDR3 is CASTRGETQYF. CDR3 sequence (DNA): TGTGCCAGCACCAGAGGAGAGACCCAGTACTTC.

This clonotype was seen only a few times. V gene TRBV12-5 combines with J gene TRBJ2-5, with D perhaps matching TRBD1 (5 bases). This CDR3 contains 12 residues. Germline V gene lookup returns CDR1 LGHNT and CDR2 FRNRAP. Trimming removed 4 bases from V and 2 bases from J, with 5 bases in between. DNA for the CDR3: TGTGCTAGTGGTTGGACACAAGAGACCCAGTACTTC. As protein: CASGWTQETQYF.

This clonotype was detected many times. The V gene is TRBV7-8, the J gene TRBJ1-1; D might be TRBD1 (5 bases). Germline CDR1 and CDR2: SGHVS and FQNEAQ. Trimming left V 5 bases short and J 1 base short, with 14 bases between. The CDR3 loop spans 15 amino acids. The CDR3 sequence: CASSPQGGENTEAFF. As DNA, the CDR3 is TGTGCCAGCAGCCCCCAGGGAGGGGAGAACACTGAAGCTTTCTTT.

This clonotype came up many times. J is TRBJ2-7 and V is TRBV3-1; possibly TRBD2 for D (5 bases). The V end was cut by 1 base, the J end by 0 bases, with 7 bases between. Germline V lookup: CDR1 LGHDT, CDR2 YNNKEL (reference sequence). The CDR3 totals 14 residues. The CDR3 region has the DNA TGTGCCAGCAGCCAAGTCAGCGGCTCCTACGAGCAGTACTTC. This encodes CASSQVSGSYEQYF.

This clonotype was seen ten or more times. The V gene is TRBV6-2 or TRBV6-3, the J gene TRBJ2-1; no reliable D call. The ends were cut back, 4 bases at V and 2 bases at J, with 12 bases in the middle. Germline V gene data show CDR1 as MNHEY and CDR2 as SVGEGT. This CDR3 has 15 amino acids. As DNA, the CDR3 is TGTGCCAGCAGTTTCGACGGCCTGACCTACAATGAGCAGTTCTTC. It translates to CASSFDGLTYNEQFF.

This clonotype came up many times. The CDR3 DNA reads TGTGCCAGCAGCGTAGCGGACGGGAGGGACGAGCAGTACTTC. Its translation: CASSVADGRDEQYF. J is TRBJ2-7 and V is TRBV9; 8 bases fit TRBD2. The trim removed 0 bases at V and 5 bases at J, leaving 4 bases unmatched. Germline loops: CDR1 SGDLS, CDR2 YYNGEE. CDR3 length: 14 amino acids.

This clonotype was counted many times. V usage is TRBV28 and J usage is TRBJ2-3, with 9 bases that match TRBD2. With V trimmed by 4 bases and J by 6 bases, 26 bases remained unmatched. The CDR3 contains 21 residues. Germline V lookup: CDR1 MDHEN, CDR2 SYDVKM. The CDR3 DNA reads as TGTGCCAGCAGTTCCCCCCGCACGGGGGGTGCGGGAGGGCCGAGGGGTGATACGCAGTATTTT. This translates into CASSSPRTGGAGGPRGDTQYF.

This chain connects TRBV4-3 to TRBJ2-5, with D possibly matching TRBD1 (6 bases). Trimming cost V 4 bases and J 5 bases, with 14 bases left between them. Germline V gene sequence: CDR1 LGHNA, CDR2 YSLEER. The CDR3 runs to 14 residues. This CDR3 reads CASSPTTGGETQYF. The DNA for the CDR3 is TGCGCCAGCAGCCCGACGACAGGCGGGGAGACCCAGTACTTC.

Here the CDR3 reads CASSLVDRGAVEAFF. The CDR3 DNA sequence: TGTGCCAGCAGCTTGGTGGACAGGGGAGCCGTTGAAGCTTTCTTT. The chain joins TRBV5-4 to TRBJ1-1; 9 nucleotides match TRBD1. The CDR3 is 15 amino acids. CDR1 and CDR2 from the germline V gene are SGHNT and YYREEE (reference sequence). V trimming: 0 bases; J trimming: 7 bases; junction bases outside the gene matches: 7.

This clonotype occurred many times. The rearrangement joins TRBV4-1 to TRBJ1-5, with TRBD1 matching 9 bases. Germline loops: CDR1 MGHRA, CDR2 YSYEKL. V dropped 6 bases and J dropped 2; count of bases not matched to a gene: 8. The CDR3 has 16 amino acids. The CDR3 region has the DNA TGCGCCAGCAGTCACATACAGGGGGCGGGCAATCAGCCCCAGCATTTT. Its translation is CASSHIQGAGNQPQHF.

The sample holds many counts of this clonotype. J is TRBJ1-4 and V is TRBV12-3 or TRBV12-4, with TRBD1 identical over 8 bases. V trimming: 5 bases; J trimming: 6 bases; junction bases outside the gene matches: 5. The CDR3 totals 14 residues. CDR3 nucleotide sequence: TGTGCCAGCAGTGACAGGGGTGGGGATGAAAAACTGTTTTTT. It is translated as CASSDRGGDEKLFF.

The genes are TRBV7-2 and TRBJ2-3; unclear D gene. Per germline, CDR1 SGHTA and CDR2 FQGNSA. The CDR3 is made up of 12 amino acids. Trimming removed 1 base at V and 8 bases at J, with 7 bases between. Here the CDR3 reads CASSLVWGTQYF. CDR3 sequence (DNA): TGTGCCAGCAGCTTAGTGTGGGGTACGCAGTATTTT. The full variable domain, in which reference TRBV7-2 and TRBJ2-3 provide the parts outside the CDR3, is GAGVSQSPSNKVTEKGKDVELRCDPISGHTALYWYRQSLGQGLEFLIYFQGNSAPDKSGLPSDRFSAERTGGSVSTLTIQRTQQEDSAVYLCASSLVWGTQYFGPGTRLTVL.

The CDR3: CASRSRSDETQYF. The CDR3 coding sequence is TGTGCCAGTAGAAGTAGGTCGGACGAGACCCAGTACTTC. V and J are TRBV19 and TRBJ2-5; D is unresolved. Trimming shortened V by 6 bases and J by 5 bases, and 13 bases separated the two germline ends. This CDR3 spans 13 amino acids. Germline CDR1 and CDR2: LNHDA and SQIVND (reference sequence).

The table lists this clonotype with many counts. This rearrangement joins TRBV19 to TRBJ1-5, with D unresolved. CDR1 and CDR2 (germline): LNHDA, SQIVND (reference sequence). Trimming left V 3 bases short and J 2 bases short, with 14 bases between. The CDR3 runs to 16 residues. This chain's CDR3 is CASSIELLVGNQPQHF. CDR3 coding DNA: TGTGCCAGTAGTATTGAGCTCCTCGTGGGCAATCAGCCCCAGCATTTT.

The table lists this clonotype with many counts. The chain uses TRBV7-3 and TRBJ1-2; possible D gene TRBD1, 5 bases. CDR3 length: 13 residues. CDR1 is SGHTA and CDR2 is FQGTGA in the germline V gene. Trimming took off 0 bases at V and 8 bases at J, with 10 bases between the two ends. CDR3 loop: CASSLTAGLGYTF. In nucleotides, the CDR3 is TGTGCCAGCAGCTTAACTGCGGGACTCGGCTACACCTTC.

Comment on this clonotype: Given a much more abundant clone one base away, this may be a read error. The chain couples TRBV19 to TRBJ2-5; 7 positions agree with TRBD2. Germline loops: CDR1 LNHDA, CDR2 SQIVND (reference sequence). The CDR3 loop spans 12 amino acids. The CDR3 region has the DNA TGTTCCACCGGCGGGAGTCAAGAGACCCAGTACTTC. This codes for CSTGGSQETQYF. The full variable domain, with the rest looked up from reference TRBV19 and TRBJ2-5, is DGGITQSPKYLFRKEGQNVTLSCEQNLNHDAMYWYRQDPGQGLRLIYYSQIVNDFQKGDIAEGYSVSREKKESFPLTVTSAQKNPTAFYLCSTGGSQETQYFGPGTRLLVL.

There are many counts of this clonotype. This chain connects TRBV6-5 to TRBJ2-3, with no clear D. Germline V gene sequence: CDR1 MNHEY, CDR2 SVGAGI. The ends were cut back, 2 bases at V and 0 bases at J, with 9 bases in the middle. CDR3 size: 15 residues. CDR3 region: CASSYDPGSTDTQYF. CDR3 nucleotide sequence: TGTGCCAGCAGTTACGATCCAGGTAGCACAGATACGCAGTATTTT.

This clonotype was counted ten times or more. The CDR3: CASSGQYQETQYF. CDR3 nucleotide sequence: TGTGCCAGCTCAGGACAGTATCAAGAGACCCAGTACTTC. The chain employs TRBV18 and TRBJ2-5; D perhaps matches TRBD1 (6 bases). V gave up 5 bases and J gave up 2 bases, with 9 bases separating them. CDR1 and CDR2 (germline): KGHSH, LQKENI. The CDR3 runs to 13 residues. The full variable domain, rest sourced from reference TRBV18 and TRBJ2-5, is NAGVMQNPRHLVRRRGQEARLRCSPMKGHSHVYWYRQLPEEGLKFMVYLQKENIIDESGMPKERFSAEFPKEGPSILRIQQVVRGDSAAYFCASSGQYQETQYFGPGTRLLVL.

This clonotype was seen at least ten times. The chain combines TRBV24-1 with TRBJ2-2; D gene unclear. The germline V gene has CDR1 KGHDR and CDR2 SFDVKD. V lost 5 bases to trimming and J lost 2 bases, with 8 bases between them. This CDR3 has 14 amino acids. The CDR3, as DNA: TGTGCCACCAGTGGGTATACTAACACCGGGGAGCTGTTTTTT. Protein product: CATSGYTNTGELFF.